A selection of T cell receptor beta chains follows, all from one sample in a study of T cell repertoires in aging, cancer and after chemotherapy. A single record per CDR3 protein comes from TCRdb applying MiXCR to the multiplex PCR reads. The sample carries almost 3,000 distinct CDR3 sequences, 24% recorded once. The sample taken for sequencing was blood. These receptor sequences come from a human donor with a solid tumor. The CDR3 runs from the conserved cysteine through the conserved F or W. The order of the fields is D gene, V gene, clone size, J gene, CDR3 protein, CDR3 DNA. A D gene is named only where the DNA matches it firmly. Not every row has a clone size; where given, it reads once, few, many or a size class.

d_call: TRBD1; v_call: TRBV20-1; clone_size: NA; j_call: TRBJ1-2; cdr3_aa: CSAGTGLDYGYTF; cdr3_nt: TGCAGTGCCGGGACAGGGCTGGACTATGGCTACACCTTC
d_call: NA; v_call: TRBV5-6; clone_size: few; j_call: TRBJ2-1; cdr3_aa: CASILDAAAHNEQFF; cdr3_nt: TGTGCCAGTATCCTAGACGCAGCTGCCCACAATGAGCAGTTCTTC
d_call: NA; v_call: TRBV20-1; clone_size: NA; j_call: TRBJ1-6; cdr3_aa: CSARVFGGVDSPLHF; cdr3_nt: TGCAGTGCTAGAGTTTTTGGAGGGGTCGATTCACCCCTCCACTTT
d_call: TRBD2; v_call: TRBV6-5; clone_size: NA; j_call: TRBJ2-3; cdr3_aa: CAISGTSADTQYF; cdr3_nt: TGTGCCATCAGTGGGACTAGCGCAGATACGCAGTATTTT
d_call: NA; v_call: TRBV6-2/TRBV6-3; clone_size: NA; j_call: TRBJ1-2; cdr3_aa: CASSRPGGYGYTF; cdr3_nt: TGTGCCAGCAGCCGGCCAGGAGGCTATGGCTACACCTTC
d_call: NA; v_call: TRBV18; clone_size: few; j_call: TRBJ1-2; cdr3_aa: CASSLDNYGYTF; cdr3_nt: TGTGCCAGCTCACTTGATAACTATGGCTACACCTTC
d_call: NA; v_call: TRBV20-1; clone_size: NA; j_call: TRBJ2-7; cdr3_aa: CSAKRARSSYEQYF; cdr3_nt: TGCAGTGCTAAGAGGGCCCGTAGCTCCTACGAGCAGTACTTC
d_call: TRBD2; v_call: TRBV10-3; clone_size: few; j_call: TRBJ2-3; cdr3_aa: CAISEVAGGHTDTQYF; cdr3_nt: TGTGCCATCAGTGAGGTAGCGGGGGGGCACACAGATACGCAGTATTTT
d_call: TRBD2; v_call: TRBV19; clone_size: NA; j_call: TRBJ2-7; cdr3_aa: CASSTTSGHISYEQYF; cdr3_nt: TGTGCCAGTAGTACCACTAGCGGGCACATCTCCTACGAGCAGTACTTC
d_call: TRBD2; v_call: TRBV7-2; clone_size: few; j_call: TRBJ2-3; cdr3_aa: CASSLVVTGRYEDPAQYF; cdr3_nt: TGTGCCAGCAGCTTAGTGGTAACCGGGAGGTACGAAGATCCGGCGCAGTATTTT
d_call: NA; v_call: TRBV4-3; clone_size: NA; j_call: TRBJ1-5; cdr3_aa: CASSQHRNQPQHF; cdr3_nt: TGCGCCAGCAGCCAACACAGAAATCAGCCCCAGCATTTT
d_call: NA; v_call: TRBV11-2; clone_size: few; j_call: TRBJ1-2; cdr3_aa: CASSPEGGRNYGYTF; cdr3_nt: TGTGCCAGCAGCCCAGAGGGAGGGAGGAACTATGGCTACACCTTC
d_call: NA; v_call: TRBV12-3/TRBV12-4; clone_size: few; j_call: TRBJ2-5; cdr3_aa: CASRPDGIQETQYF; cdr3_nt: TGTGCCAGCAGACCGGACGGAATCCAAGAGACCCAGTACTTC
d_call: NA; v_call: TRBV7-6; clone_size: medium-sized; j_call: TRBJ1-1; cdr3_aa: CASSLPRTQNTEAFF; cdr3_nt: TGTGCCAGCAGCTTACCCCGGACGCAGAACACTGAAGCTTTCTTT
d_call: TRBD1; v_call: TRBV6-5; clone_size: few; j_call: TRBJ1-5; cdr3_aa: CASRWTGREQPQHF; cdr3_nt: TGTGCCAGCAGGTGGACAGGGAGGGAACAGCCCCAGCATTTT
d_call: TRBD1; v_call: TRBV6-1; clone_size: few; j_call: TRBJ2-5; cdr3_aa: CASSSTGGPQETQYF; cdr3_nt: TGTGCCAGCAGTTCAACAGGGGGACCGCAAGAGACCCAGTACTTC
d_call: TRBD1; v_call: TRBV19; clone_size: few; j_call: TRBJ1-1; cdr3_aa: CASSSRTGHTEAFF; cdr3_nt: TGTGCCAGTAGTTCCCGGACAGGGCACACTGAAGCTTTCTTT
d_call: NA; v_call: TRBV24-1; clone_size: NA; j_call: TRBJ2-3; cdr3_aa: CATSVEGWGLVF; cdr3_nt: TGTGCCACCAGTGTTGAGGGGTGGGGTCTTGTTTTT
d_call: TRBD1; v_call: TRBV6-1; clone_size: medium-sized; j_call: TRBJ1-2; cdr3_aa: CASRTGQNYGYTF; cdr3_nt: TGTGCCAGCAGGACGGGACAGAACTATGGCTACACCTTC
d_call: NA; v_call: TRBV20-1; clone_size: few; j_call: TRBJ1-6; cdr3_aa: CSARGGKPNSPLHF; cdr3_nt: TGCAGTGCTAGGGGGGGGAAGCCCAATTCACCCCTCCACTTT
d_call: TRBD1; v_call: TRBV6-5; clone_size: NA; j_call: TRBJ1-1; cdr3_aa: CASSGRDRDTEAFF; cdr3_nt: TGTGCCAGCAGTGGCCGGGACAGGGACACTGAAGCTTTCTTT
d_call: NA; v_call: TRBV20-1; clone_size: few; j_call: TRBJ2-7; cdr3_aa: CSARAPGRGSYEQYF; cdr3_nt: TGCAGTGCTAGAGCCCCAGGGAGAGGCTCCTACGAGCAGTACTTC
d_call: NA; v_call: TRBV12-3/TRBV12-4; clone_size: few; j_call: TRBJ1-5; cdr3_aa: CASSYRGGNQPQHF; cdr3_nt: TGTGCCAGCAGCTACAGAGGAGGCAATCAGCCCCAGCATTTT
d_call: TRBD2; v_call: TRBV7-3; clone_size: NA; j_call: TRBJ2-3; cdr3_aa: CASSLTGGGGPDTQYF; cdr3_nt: TGTGCCAGCAGCTTAACAGGCGGGGGGGGGCCAGATACGCAGTATTTT
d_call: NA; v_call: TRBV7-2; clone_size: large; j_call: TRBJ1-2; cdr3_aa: CASSLQFEGSYGYTF; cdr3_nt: TGTGCCAGCAGCTTACAGTTCGAGGGCAGCTATGGCTACACCTTC
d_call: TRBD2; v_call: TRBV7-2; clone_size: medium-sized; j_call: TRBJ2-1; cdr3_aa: CASSFSGVVSSYNEQFF; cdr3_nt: TGTGCCAGCAGCTTCAGCGGGGTCGTAAGCTCCTACAATGAGCAGTTCTTC
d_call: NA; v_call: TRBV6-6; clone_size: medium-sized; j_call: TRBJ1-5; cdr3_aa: CASRGYQPQHF; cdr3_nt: TGTGCCAGCAGGGGTTACCAGCCCCAGCATTTT
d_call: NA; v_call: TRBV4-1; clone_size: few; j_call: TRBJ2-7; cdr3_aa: CASSQDLRAEQYF; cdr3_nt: TGCGCCAGCAGCCAAGATTTAAGGGCCGAGCAGTACTTC
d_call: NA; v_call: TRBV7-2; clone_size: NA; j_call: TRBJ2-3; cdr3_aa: CASSLGLAGATDTQYF; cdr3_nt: TGTGCCAGCAGCTTGGGTTTGGCGGGCGCCACAGATACGCAGTATTTT
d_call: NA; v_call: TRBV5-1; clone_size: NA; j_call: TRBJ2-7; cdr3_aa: CASSFFIPDEQYF; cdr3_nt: TGCGCCAGCAGCTTCTTTATCCCTGACGAGCAGTACTTC
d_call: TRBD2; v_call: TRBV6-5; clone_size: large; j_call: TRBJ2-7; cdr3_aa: CASRREATYEQYF; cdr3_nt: TGTGCCAGCCGGCGGGAGGCAACCTACGAGCAGTACTTC
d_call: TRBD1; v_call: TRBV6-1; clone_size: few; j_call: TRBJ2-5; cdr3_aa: CASTKGQGFRETQYF; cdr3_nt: TGTGCCAGCACCAAAGGACAGGGCTTCCGAGAGACCCAGTACTTC
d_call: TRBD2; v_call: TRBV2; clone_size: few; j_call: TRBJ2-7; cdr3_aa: CASMGESGRVHEQYF; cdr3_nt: TGTGCCAGCATGGGGGAGAGCGGGAGGGTCCACGAGCAGTACTTC
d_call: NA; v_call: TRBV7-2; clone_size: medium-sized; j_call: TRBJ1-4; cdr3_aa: CASSLAIRGGKLFF; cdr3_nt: TGTGCCAGCAGCTTAGCTATTCGCGGGGGAAAACTGTTTTTT
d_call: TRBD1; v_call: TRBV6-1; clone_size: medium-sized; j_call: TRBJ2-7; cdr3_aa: CASSARGFRRDSYEQYF; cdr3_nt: TGTGCCAGCAGTGCCAGGGGGTTCCGTCGGGACTCCTACGAGCAGTACTTC
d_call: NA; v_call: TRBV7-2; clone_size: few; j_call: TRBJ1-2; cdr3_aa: CASSLSEGRGYTF; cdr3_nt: TGTGCCAGCAGCTTATCCGAGGGCCGAGGCTACACCTTC
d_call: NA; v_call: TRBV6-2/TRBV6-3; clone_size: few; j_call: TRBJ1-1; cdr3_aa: CASSYTEQGLGTEAFF; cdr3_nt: TGTGCCAGCAGTTACACCGAGCAGGGTCTAGGCACTGAAGCTTTCTTT
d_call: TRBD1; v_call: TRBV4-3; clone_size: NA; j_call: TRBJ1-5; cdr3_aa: CASSPGDRVGNQPQHF; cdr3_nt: TGTGCCAGCAGTCCGGGGGACAGGGTCGGGAATCAGCCCCAGCATTTT
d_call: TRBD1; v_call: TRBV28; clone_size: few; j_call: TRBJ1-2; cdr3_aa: CASSLWTGWGYGYTF; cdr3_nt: TGTGCCAGCAGTTTATGGACAGGGTGGGGCTATGGCTACACCTTC
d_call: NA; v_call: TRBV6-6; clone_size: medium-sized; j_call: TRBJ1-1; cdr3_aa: CASSSSHTEAFF; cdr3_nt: TGTGCCAGCAGTTCCTCCCACACTGAAGCTTTCTTT
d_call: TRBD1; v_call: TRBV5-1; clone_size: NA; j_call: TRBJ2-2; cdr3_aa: CASSSPGQVYTGELFF; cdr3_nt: TGCGCCAGCAGCTCGCCGGGACAGGTCTACACCGGGGAGCTGTTTTTT
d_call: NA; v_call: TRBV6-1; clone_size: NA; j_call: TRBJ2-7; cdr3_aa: CASSKGGQGSYEQYF; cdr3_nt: TGCGCCAGCAGTAAAGGAGGTCAGGGGAGTTACGAGCAGTACTTC
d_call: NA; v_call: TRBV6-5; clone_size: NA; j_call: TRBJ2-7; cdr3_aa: CASSPPSQLVSEQYF; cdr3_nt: TGTGCCAGCTCACCACCTTCACAACTCGTCTCCGAGCAGTACTTC
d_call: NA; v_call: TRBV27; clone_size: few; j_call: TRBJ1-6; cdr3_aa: CASSARPGEDSPLHF; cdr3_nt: TGTGCCAGCAGTGCCCGGCCGGGGGAGGATTCACCCCTCCACTTT
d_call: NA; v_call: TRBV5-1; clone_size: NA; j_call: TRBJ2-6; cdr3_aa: CASSLKSGTALSGANVLTF; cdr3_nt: TGCGCCAGCAGCTTAAAATCCGGGACCGCCCTCTCTGGGGCCAACGTCCTGACTTTC